The entry below describes one TCR beta chain. Which antigen it targets is not known. No base-level quality is on record; no much larger clone is a single base apart. TCRbeta CDR3 regions were amplified from genomic DNA using the immunoSEQ Assay, a bias-controlled multiplex PCR. The source study handled its data this way. The number of nucleated cells in each sample was estimated from the amplification of reference gene primers within the assay. Sequence reads were collapsed and filtered to measure the absolute abundance of every unique TCRbeta CDR3 rearrangement. For each sample, productive Simpson clonality was calculated as the square root of Simpson's diversity index across productive rearrangements. Sourced from immuneACCESS, this table was stored by TCRdb with only in-frame sequences that have V and J called. A share of the clones is absent; for the studies checked, an unresolved V gene accounts for under half, and the remainder has no known explanation. Clonal size and the V and J genes are those of that table, whereas D and trimming came from the DNA. The sample data list approximately 130,000 clones, and around 85% of these were observed just once. 4.3% of the sample is in the top ten clones.

Whole blood was collected in K2EDTA tubes by collaborating institutions according to the institutions' own protocols. For TCRbeta analysis, collaborators shipped samples as frozen whole blood, isolated PBMCs, or DNA extracted from either of those sample types. This sample is part of a study of blood T cell repertoires in COVID-19 (dated by TCRdb to about 2020). Context from the whole study: Collaborator samples came from the United States, Italy and Spain and covered acute and convalescent phases of COVID-19. The dataset comprised deeply sampled blood TCRbeta repertoires from subjects exposed to, actively infected with, or recovered from COVID-19. HLA class I and class II types, where available, came from metadata supplied by the sample provider rather than from assay-based typing. The samples were drawn from the first 160 participants of the ongoing ImmuneRACE study and from 1,254 subjects provided by 6 global collaborators. The repertoires were released in a freely available public database meant as a resource for research on the immune response to SARS-CoV-2. The prospective study material was composed of cDNA or gDNA derived from T cells, B-cell-depleted T cells, or PBMCs. A de-identified subject ID, COVID-19 status, age in years and sex were almost always included in the sample metadata. The study at large found these results: Clinical and demographic metadata were provided uncurated, with the amount varying by source and participant.

For CDR1 and CDR2, the germline V gene lists SGDLS and YYNGEE. V loses 4 bases of germline sequence and J loses 2 bases, and the interval between the two ends is 14 bases. There are 15 amino acids in the CDR3, from cysteine to phenylalanine inclusive. Only CDR3 DNA remains: 45 bases, in frame from the first base. The TCR comes from a human donor in a cohort sampled during active COVID-19. The rearrangement joined TRBV9 to TRBJ2-3, and possibly TRBD1, on 6 matching bases. The sample consisted of peripheral blood. This receptor carries the CDR3 CASSRTGPPTDTQYF. Read as DNA, the sequence is TGTGCCAGCAGCCGTACAGGGCCGCCCACAGATACGCAGTATTTT.